This T cell receptor beta chain was observed in a study of shared clonotypes between healthy human individuals. Germline-derived CDR1 and CDR2 are LGHNA and YSLEER. This CDR3 has 14 residues. Comments on this clone: At one end, the junction sequence differs from germline, possibly due to a read error.

Only in-frame clones appear in the TCRdb table, and some are missing; sequencing was by immunoSEQ multiplex PCR. The table includes around 1,100,000 clones, roughly 80% detected once. This TCR came from a man between 18 and 35 years old in good health. Some clones in this sample may be carry-over from other donors' samples. Sequenced sample: memory CD4+ T cells from PBMCs. Subset here: CD45RA-negative fraction. This chain connects TRBV4-3 to TRBJ1-2; weak D call: TRBD1 (5 bases). In nucleotides, the CDR3 is TGCGCCAGCAGCCAAAGGGCGATACCGGGACCACGGGCGTTC. Its protein product is CASSQRAIPGPRAF.